This paragraph reports one TCR beta chain. The source of the sample is a study of blood T cell repertoires in COVID-19. The overall study: Sites across the United States, Italy and Spain contributed samples from acute and convalescent COVID-19.

Individuals drawn from under 30 US areas were about 18 to 90 years old. Clinical history reported by participants formed the basis on which cohorts were assigned. Cohort 3 recovery required two negative PCRs, clearance, or symptom resolution. The data were produced by immunoSEQ multiplex PCR, yet TCRdb's version contains in-frame clones alone and is incomplete. Among around 200,000 clones, less than 85% were seen once, and the ten largest hold over 15%. Germline lookup yields CDR1 SQVTM and CDR2 ANQGSEA. V lost 1 base, J lost 1 base, and 5 bases lay in between. The CDR3 extends over 13 amino acids. This rearrangement joins TRBV29-1 to TRBJ2-1; a possible D gene is TRBD2 (5 bases). Sample: PBMCs or T cells enriched from blood (not recorded which). The sequence came from a man aged 35 to 55 who had recovered from COVID-19. CDR3 nucleotides: TGCAGCGTTGAAGGACTATCCTACAATGAGCAGTTCTTC. Translating it yields CSVEGLSYNEQFF.